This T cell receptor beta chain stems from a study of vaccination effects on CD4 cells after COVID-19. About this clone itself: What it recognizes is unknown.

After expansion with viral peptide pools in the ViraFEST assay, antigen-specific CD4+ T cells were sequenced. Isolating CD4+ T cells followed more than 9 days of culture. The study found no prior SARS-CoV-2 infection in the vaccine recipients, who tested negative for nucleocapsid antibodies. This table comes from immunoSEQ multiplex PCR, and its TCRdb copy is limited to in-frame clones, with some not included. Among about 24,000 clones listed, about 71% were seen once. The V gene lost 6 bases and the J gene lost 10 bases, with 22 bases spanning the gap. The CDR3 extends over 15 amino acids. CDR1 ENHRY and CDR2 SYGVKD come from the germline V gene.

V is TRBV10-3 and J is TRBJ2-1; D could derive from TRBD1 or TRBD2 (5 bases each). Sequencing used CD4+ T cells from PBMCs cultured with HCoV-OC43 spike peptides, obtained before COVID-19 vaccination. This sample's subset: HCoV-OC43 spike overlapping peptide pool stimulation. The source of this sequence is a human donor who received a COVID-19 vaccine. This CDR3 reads CAISEAGTPSPEQFF. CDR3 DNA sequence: TGTGCCATCAGCGAAGCCGGGACCCCCTCCCCGGAGCAGTTCTTC.